This T cell receptor beta chain was sequenced during a study of shared clonotypes between healthy human individuals. General study points: Genetic and exposure-history diversity was limited by the small donor number. Blood alone was sampled, and tissue repertoires likely differ.

Genomic DNA belonging to each subset was distributed in equal measure over several immunoSEQ plates. Measured with immunoSEQ multiplex PCR; TCRdb has only the in-frame clones, and not every one. The top ten hold more than 0.95% of the sample, which has over 2 million clones, roughly 94% seen once. With regard to this clone: As yet, its antigen is unknown.

Naive CD8 cells were CD45RO-negative, positively selected for CCR7, excluding terminally differentiated effector memory CD45RA+ cells. The sample comprised naive CD8+ T cells sorted from blood. This receptor was taken from a man between 18 and 29 years old in good health.

CDR3 protein: CASSESGSSYNEQFF. Written as DNA, the CDR3 is TGTGCCAGCAGCGAGAGCGGTAGCTCCTACAATGAGCAGTTCTTC. The V gene is TRBV9, the J gene TRBJ2-1; tentatively, D is TRBD2 (5 bases). This CDR3 region has 15 residues. The germline V gene encodes CDR1 SGDLS and CDR2 YYNGEE. Trimming cost V 3 bases and J 0 bases, with 10 bases left between them. The full variable domain, with the rest looked up from reference TRBV9 and TRBJ2-1, is DSGVTQTPKHLITATGQRVTLRCSPRSGDLSVYWYQQSLDQGLQFLIQYYNGEERAKGNILERFSAQQFPDLHSELNLSSLELGDSALYFCASSESGSSYNEQFFGPGTRLTVL.